The subject of this entry is one TCR beta chain. In the PCR, 60 Vbeta and 13 Jbeta primers were used. Produced via immunoSEQ multiplex PCR; TCRdb's table is partial and in-frame only. The data contain roughly 100,000 clones, about 80% of them singletons. The sample belongs to a study of cytomegalovirus exposure and HLA in healthy donors. CDR1 is SEHNR and CDR2 is FQNEAQ in the germline V gene (reference sequence). Between the trimmed V and J ends, which lost 4 bases and 6 bases, there was a span of 15 bases. The CDR3 has 15 amino acids. The genes are TRBV7-9 and TRBJ2-2; D unresolved. Sequenced material: PBMCs. The receptor's source is a man in his late teens or twenties in good health and CMV-seropositive. CDR3 protein: CASSSRLNQAGELFF. The DNA of the CDR3 is TGTGCCAGCAGCTCGCGTCTTAACCAGGCCGGGGAGCTGTTTTTT.